The entry that follows covers one T cell receptor beta chain sequence. These data are taken from a study of shared clonotypes between healthy human individuals. CDR1 is SGHRS, CDR2 YFSETQ, per germline. This CDR3 comprises 15 residues. V was clipped by 1 base and J by 8 bases, with 16 bases between them. The repertoire was sequenced with immunoSEQ multiplex PCR; TCRdb's copy has only in-frame clones and lacks some. The sample has some 1.4 million clones, more than 95% seen once. The sequence came from a man aged 25 to 40 in good health. The chain couples TRBV5-1 to TRBJ2-1, with D perhaps given as TRBD1 or TRBD2 (5 bases each). The sequenced sample consisted of naive CD4+ T cells sorted from blood. Subset reported: CD45RA+ positively selected. The CDR3: CASSLTVGVGDEQFF. CDR3 DNA: TGCGCCAGCAGCTTGACAGTGGGGGTGGGAGATGAGCAGTTCTTC.